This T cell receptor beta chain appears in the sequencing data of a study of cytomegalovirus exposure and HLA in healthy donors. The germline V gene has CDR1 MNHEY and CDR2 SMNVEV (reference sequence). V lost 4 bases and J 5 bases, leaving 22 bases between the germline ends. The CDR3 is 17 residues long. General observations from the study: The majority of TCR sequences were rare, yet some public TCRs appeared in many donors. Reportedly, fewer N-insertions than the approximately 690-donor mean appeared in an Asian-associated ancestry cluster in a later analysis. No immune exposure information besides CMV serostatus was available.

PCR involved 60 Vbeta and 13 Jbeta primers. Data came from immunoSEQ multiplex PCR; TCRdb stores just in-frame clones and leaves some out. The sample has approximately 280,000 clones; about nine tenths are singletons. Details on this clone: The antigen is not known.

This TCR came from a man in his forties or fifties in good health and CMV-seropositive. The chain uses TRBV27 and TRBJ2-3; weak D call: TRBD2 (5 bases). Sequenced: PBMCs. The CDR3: CASSSTLLPRDIDTQYF. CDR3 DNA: TGTGCCAGCAGTTCCACCTTACTCCCCCGGGATATAGATACGCAGTATTTT.